Following are 25 T cell receptor beta chains from one sample sequenced in a study of Ad26.COV2.S vaccination and SARS-CoV-2 variants. Some clones are missing from TCRdb's copy, which holds only in-frame ones; the method was immunoSEQ multiplex PCR. The sample has more than 400,000 clones, roughly 87% seen once; the top ten hold approximately 4.3%. Documented treatment: 15 to 20 received Ad26.COV2.S at low or high dose, single or two shots; several received placebo; per-sample allocation not given. Sampling was performed 63 days after the first vaccine or placebo injection. Source: peripheral blood, taken in a trial of Ad26.COV2.S vaccine versus placebo. Receptors were obtained from a person aged 18-65 years who received the Ad26.COV2.S COVID-19 vaccine or a placebo.

The CDR3 sequence: CASSQFDRETDTQYF. The CDR3 DNA reads TGTGCCAGCAGCCAATTCGACAGGGAGACAGATACGCAGTATTTT. The chain couples TRBV4-2 to TRBJ2-3; 7 bases agree with TRBD1. In germline, CDR1 is LGHNA, CDR2 YNFKEQ. CDR3 size: 15 residues. V was clipped by 2 bases and J by 3 bases; unmatched bases: 5.

This clone was picked up many times. The CDR3 sequence is CASSLVRGRGTGELFF. CDR3 DNA sequence: TGTGCCAGCAGCTTGGTGAGGGGGCGCGGCACCGGGGAGCTGTTTTTT. The chain carries TRBV5-4 and TRBJ2-2; 7 bases are a match to TRBD1. This CDR3 has 16 amino acids. J gave up 4 bases and V 0 bases, and 6 bases lay outside the gene matches. Germline CDR1 is SGHNT and CDR2 is YYREEE (reference sequence).

The chain recombines TRBV18 with TRBJ2-3, with D uncertain. V gave up 0 bases and J gave up 6 bases, with 16 bases separating them. This CDR3 is built from 16 residues. The germline gives CDR1 KGHSH, CDR2 LQKENI. The CDR3 region is CASSPPGFPGRDTQYF. The CDR3 DNA reads as TGTGCCAGCTCACCACCGGGTTTCCCGGGTAGGGATACGCAGTATTTT.

This chain connects TRBV28 to TRBJ2-3; 14 bases map to TRBD2. Germline lookup yields CDR1 MDHEN and CDR2 SYDVKM. V dropped 4 bases and J dropped 3; count of bases not matched to a gene: 3. The CDR3 consists of 16 residues. The DNA of the CDR3 is TGTGCCAGCAGTTCGGGACTAGCGGGAGTTACAGATACGCAGTATTTT. Protein sequence: CASSSGLAGVTDTQYF.

The chain combines TRBV29-1 with TRBJ2-7; tentatively, D is TRBD2 (6 bases). The V gene's germline CDR1 is SQVTM and CDR2 ANQGSEA. Trimming cost V 3 bases and J 0 bases, with 12 bases left between them. CDR3 size: 14 residues. The CDR3 region is CSVDWAGSSYEQYF. Here the CDR3 DNA reads TGCAGCGTTGATTGGGCGGGATCCTCCTACGAGCAGTACTTC.

V and J are TRBV7-2 and TRBJ2-6; possibly TRBD1 for D (5 bases). In germline, CDR1 is SGHTA, CDR2 FQGNSA. Deletions cut 1 base from V and 4 bases from J, with 11 bases between. The CDR3 is made up of 16 amino acids. The CDR3 DNA reads as TGTGCCAGCAGCTTAGGGCAGGGCCCCGGGGCCAACGTCCTGACTTTC. Its translation is CASSLGQGPGANVLTF.

J is TRBJ2-1 and V is TRBV6-2 or TRBV6-3, with 9 bases lining up with TRBD2. The junction had 6 bases not matched to a gene; V was cut back by 3 bases and J by 0 bases. The CDR3 runs 17 residues. Germline CDR1 is MNHEY and CDR2 is SVGEGT. The CDR3 sequence: CASSYISGGPSYNEQFF. CDR3 DNA: TGTGCCAGCAGTTATATTAGCGGGGGCCCCTCCTACAATGAGCAGTTCTTC.

V usage is TRBV7-2 and J usage is TRBJ2-7; TRBD2 matches 10 bases. The CDR3 has 15 residues. With V trimmed by 3 bases and J by 7 bases, 9 bases remained unmatched. Germline CDR1 reads SGHTA; CDR2 reads FQGNSA. CDR3 DNA sequence: TGTGCCAGCAGCTTTCTCTCCCTAGCGGGAGATGAGCAGTACTTC. This sequence encodes CASSFLSLAGDEQYF.

This chain links TRBV11-3 with TRBJ1-1; D not resolved. The germline gives CDR1 SGHNT, CDR2 YENEEA. The V gene lost 1 base and the J gene lost 4 bases, with 7 bases spanning the gap. This CDR3 comprises 13 residues. CDR3 region: CASSLAIGTEAFF. For the CDR3, the DNA is TGTGCCAGCAGCTTAGCTATCGGCACTGAAGCTTTCTTT.

The rearrangement joins TRBV7-9 to TRBJ2-3; D possibly corresponds to TRBD1 (6 bases). This CDR3 is 16 amino acids long. Between the trimmed V and J ends, which lost 4 bases and 2 bases, there was a span of 16 bases. Germline V gives CDR1 SEHNR, CDR2 FQNEAQ (reference sequence). The CDR3 coding sequence is TGTGCCAGCAGCTCCGGCAGGTACAGGGCCACAGATACGCAGTATTTT. Amino acid sequence: CASSSGRYRATDTQYF.

J is TRBJ2-1 and V is TRBV19, with 9 bases matching TRBD2. Germline assignment: CDR1 LNHDA and CDR2 SQIVND (reference sequence). Unmatched junction bases numbered 17, after V lost 4 bases and J lost 7 bases. The CDR3 is made up of 18 amino acids. CDR3 sequence reads: CASSSTRRGGRGRNEQFF. CDR3 in DNA: TGTGCCAGTAGTAGCACCCGACGGGGCGGGAGGGGTCGGAATGAGCAGTTCTTC.

The chain links TRBV11-3 to TRBJ2-2, with 12 positions matching TRBD2. The J segment lost 6 bases and the V segment lost 5 bases, leaving 7 bases of the junction unmatched. CDR3 length equals 16 residues. Germline V gene data show CDR1 as SGHNT and CDR2 as YENEEA. CDR3 nucleotide sequence: TGTGCCAGCAGCCCCGGGACTAGCGGGTCCTCCGGGGAGCTGTTTTTT. Residues: CASSPGTSGSSGELFF. Full variable domain (outside the CDR3, taken from reference TRBV11-3 and TRBJ2-2): EAGVVQSPRYKIIEKKQPVAFWCNPISGHNTLYWYLQNLGQGPELLIRYENEEAVDDSQLPKDRFSAERLKGVDSTLKIQPAELGDSAVYLCASSPGTSGSSGELFFGEGSRLTVL.

In this sample, this clone turned up once. This sequence joins TRBV6-5 and TRBJ1-1; tentatively, D is TRBD1 (5 bases). V lost 6 bases and J lost 1, with 12 bases in between. Germline CDR1 reads MNHEY; CDR2 reads SVGAGI. The CDR3 runs to 14 residues. CDR3 in amino acids: CASRVDTRNTEAFF. The CDR3 nucleotides are TGTGCCAGCAGAGTGGACACTCGGAACACTGAAGCTTTCTTT.

This clone was observed once. The rearrangement uses TRBV2 and TRBJ2-7; possible D gene TRBD2, 5 bases. This CDR3 comprises 14 residues. Germline V gene lookup returns CDR1 SNHLY and CDR2 FYNNEI. The V gene lost 1 base and the J gene lost 2 bases, with 9 bases spanning the gap. CDR3 in DNA: TGTGCCAGCAGTGAAGACGGGAAGGCCTACGAGCAGTACTTC. Protein: CASSEDGKAYEQYF.

This clone was detected once. The V and J genes are TRBV27 and TRBJ2-7; 9 bases fit TRBD2. Germline V CDR1 and CDR2: MNHEY, SMNVEV (reference sequence). V lost 0 bases to trimming and J lost 4 bases; unmatched junction nucleotides: 4. The CDR3 has 15 residues. This chain's CDR3 is CASSLSTAGGYEQYF. The CDR3 DNA is TGTGCCAGCAGTTTATCGACGGCGGGAGGGTACGAGCAGTACTTC.

This chain joins TRBV7-2 and TRBJ2-2, with D tentatively TRBD1 (6 bases). Looked up from germline, CDR1 is SGHTA and CDR2 is FQGNSA. Trimming removed 3 bases from V and 4 bases from J, with 15 bases in between. CDR3 length: 16 amino acids. The CDR3 sequence: CASSFRAQGPTGELFF. The CDR3 DNA reads TGTGCCAGCAGCTTTAGGGCACAGGGCCCCACCGGGGAGCTGTTTTTT.

This clone was picked up one time. This sequence joins TRBV6-1 and TRBJ2-1; 8 nucleotides match TRBD2. This CDR3 is 16 amino acids long. Germline-derived CDR1 and CDR2 are MNHNS and SASEGT. V gave up 4 bases and J gave up 0 bases; unmatched junction bases: 5. The CDR3 sequence is CASSGLAGSSYNEQFF. CDR3 in DNA: TGTGCCAGCAGTGGATTAGCGGGGAGCTCCTACAATGAGCAGTTCTTC.

This clone was detected only a few times. The chain employs TRBV6-2 or TRBV6-3 and TRBJ2-1; the match to TRBD2 covers 14 bases. This CDR3 is built from 16 residues. Germline V gene lookup returns CDR1 MNHEY and CDR2 SVGEGT. V lost 5 bases and J lost 7; bases outside the gene matches: 7. This CDR3 is CASSGGTSGRRNEQFF. CDR3 DNA: TGTGCCAGCAGTGGCGGGACTAGCGGGAGACGTAATGAGCAGTTCTTC.

This chain links TRBV4-2 with TRBJ1-5; D not certain. The germline V gene has CDR1 LGHNA and CDR2 YNFKEQ. The germline V and J ends were trimmed by 0 bases and 8 bases, with 14 bases remaining between them. This CDR3 has 15 amino acids. CDR3 sequence reads: CASSQEARVSEPQHF. The CDR3 DNA sequence: TGTGCCAGCAGCCAAGAAGCTCGGGTATCAGAGCCCCAGCATTTT.

V usage is TRBV28 and J usage is TRBJ2-1; D might be TRBD2 (6 bases). The CDR3 sequence is 17 residues long. Germline lookup yields CDR1 MDHEN and CDR2 SYDVKM. The V end lost 6 bases, the J end lost 0 bases, and 18 bases lay between the germline ends. The CDR3 sequence is CASRPPPGLNSYNEQFF. CDR3 DNA: TGTGCCAGCAGGCCTCCCCCCGGACTAAACTCCTACAATGAGCAGTTCTTC.

The rearrangement links TRBV18 to TRBJ1-2; D might be TRBD1 (6 bases). CDR1 and CDR2 from the germline V gene are KGHSH and LQKENI. The CDR3 has 14 amino acids. V gave up 3 bases and J gave up 3 bases, with 11 bases separating them. CDR3 protein: CASSPGQWDYGYTF. For the CDR3, the DNA is TGTGCCAGCTCACCGGGACAATGGGACTATGGCTACACCTTC.

The chain carries TRBV12-3 or TRBV12-4 and TRBJ1-4, with a possible D match to TRBD1 (5 bases). Trimming stripped 5 bases from V and 6 bases from J, with 10 bases between. The CDR3 totals 13 residues. In nucleotides, the CDR3 is TGTGCCAGCAGTGCCGGGGCGGATGAAAAACTGTTTTTT. This gives the protein CASSAGADEKLFF.

The genes are TRBV6-5 and TRBJ1-6; 10 nucleotides line up with TRBD1. V trimming: 6 bases; J trimming: 6 bases; junction bases outside the gene matches: 5. This CDR3 has 15 amino acids. CDR1 is MNHEY and CDR2 is SVGAGI in the germline V gene. CDR3 bases: TGTGCCAGCAGGACGACAGGGGGCTCTAATTCACCCCTCCACTTT. Residues: CASRTTGGSNSPLHF.

The chain carries TRBV2 and TRBJ2-5; D possibly corresponds to TRBD1 (6 bases). The CDR3 contains 17 residues. Trimming shortened V by 6 bases and J by 2 bases, and 22 bases separated the two germline ends. Per the germline V gene, CDR1 is SNHLY and CDR2 is FYNNEI. The CDR3 DNA follows: TGTGCCAGCAGCGCGAGAGGCACCGACAGGAATCAAGAGACCCAGTACTTC. It translates to CASSARGTDRNQETQYF.

This clone has only a few counts. This chain connects TRBV9 to TRBJ1-1; D possibly corresponds to TRBD1 (5 bases). The V end lost 4 bases, the J end lost 10 bases, and 14 bases lay between the germline ends. The CDR3 has 12 amino acids. From germline, CDR1 is SGDLS and CDR2 YYNGEE. CDR3 DNA sequence: TGTGCCAGCAGCTCAGGGCTGGGTGTAGCTTTCTTT. It encodes CASSSGLGVAFF.